These 25 T cell receptor beta chains were sequenced from one sample in a study of T-cell reconstitution after alpha-beta-depleted transplantation in children. Unique molecular identifiers featured in how the TCRbeta library was prepared. TCRdb reprocessed the PCR reads with MiXCR, giving one entry per CDR3 protein. The sample carries some 530,000 distinct CDR3 sequences, around 13% recorded once. The specimen was PBMCs from the stem cell graft donor, collected from the stem cell graft. All receptors come from a human donor who donated a stem cell graft to a child with combined immunodeficiency.

The chain carries TRBV5-1 and TRBJ1-1, with 7 nucleotides matching TRBD1. The CDR3 has 15 residues. Germline V gene lookup returns CDR1 SGHRS and CDR2 YFSETQ. V shed 2 bases, J shed 3 bases, and the junction held 7 bases outside the gene matches. In nucleotides, the CDR3 is TGCGCCAGCAGCTTCTACCGGGACAGCGACACTGAAGCTTTCTTT. Translating it yields CASSFYRDSDTEAFF.

V gene TRBV5-1 combines with J gene TRBJ2-7; 13 bases are shared with TRBD2. CDR3 length equals 16 residues. Germline V gives CDR1 SGHRS, CDR2 YFSETQ. The V gene end was trimmed by 4 bases and the J gene end by 5 bases; junction bases not matched to a gene: 9. The CDR3 region has the DNA TGCGCCAGCAGCGGGTCACTAGCGGGAGGGCCCAACGAGCAGTACTTC. This encodes CASSGSLAGGPNEQYF.

This clonotype occurred a few times. This chain connects TRBV4-3 to TRBJ2-3; 10 bases line up with TRBD2. J lost 2 bases, V lost 1 base, and 3 bases had no gene match. In germline, CDR1 is LGHNA, CDR2 YSLEER. The CDR3 loop spans 16 amino acids. CDR3 sequence: CASSQGTSGYTDTQYF. The CDR3 DNA follows: TGCGCCAGCAGCCAAGGGACTAGCGGTTACACAGATACGCAGTATTTT.

Many counts were recorded for this clonotype. The V gene is TRBV5-1, the J gene TRBJ2-1; D may be TRBD2 (6 bases). The CDR3 consists of 14 residues. V shed 2 bases and J shed 5 bases, with 11 bases lying between them. CDR1 and CDR2 from the germline V gene are SGHRS and YFSETQ. The CDR3 loop is CASSLETRNNEQFF. As DNA, the CDR3 is TGCGCCAGCAGCTTAGAGACTAGAAACAATGAGCAGTTCTTC.

This clonotype was detected many times. V gene TRBV4-3 combines with J gene TRBJ2-1; D could derive from TRBD1 or TRBD2 (5 bases each). The CDR3 is made up of 17 amino acids. The germline V gene encodes CDR1 LGHNA and CDR2 YSLEER. The V gene lost 3 bases and the J gene lost 4 bases, with 19 bases spanning the gap. In nucleotides, the CDR3 is TGCGCCAGCAGCCAGGGAGACACGGGGCTTAATTACAATGAGCAGTTCTTC. This sequence encodes CASSQGDTGLNYNEQFF.

The chain combines TRBV7-9 with TRBJ2-3, with D tentatively TRBD1 or TRBD2 (6 bases each). CDR3 length equals 14 residues. The V end lost 5 bases, the J end lost 4 bases, and 13 bases lay between the germline ends. CDR1 and CDR2 (germline): SEHNR, FQNEAQ (reference sequence). The CDR3 region has the DNA TGTGCCAGCAGCAGGGGGACTCGCGCAGATACGCAGTATTTT. As protein: CASSRGTRADTQYF. Full variable domain (remainder filled in from reference TRBV7-9 and TRBJ2-3): DTGVSQNPRHKITKRGQNVTFRCDPISEHNRLYWYRQTLGQGPEFLTYFQNEAQLEKSRLLSDRFSAERPKGSFSTLEIQRTEQGDSAMYLCASSRGTRADTQYFGPGTRLTVL.

V is TRBV10-3 and J is TRBJ2-4; TRBD1 might be the D (5 bases). Trimming removed 0 bases from V and 8 bases from J, with 8 bases in between. The CDR3 covers 13 residues. CDR1 and CDR2 (germline): ENHRY, SYGVKD. This CDR3 reads CAISESKGDIQYF. The CDR3 coding sequence is TGTGCCATCAGTGAGTCAAAAGGGGACATTCAGTACTTC.

This clonotype was observed at least ten times. The chain couples TRBV29-1 to TRBJ2-5; 8 positions agree with TRBD2. Germline V gene lookup returns CDR1 SQVTM and CDR2 ANQGSEA. The CDR3 is made up of 15 amino acids. V was pared by 1 base and J by 3 bases, with 7 bases of the junction left unmatched. CDR3 in amino acids: CSVEGGAGEEETQYF. DNA of the CDR3: TGCAGCGTTGAAGGCGGAGCGGGGGAGGAAGAGACCCAGTACTTC.

This clonotype was detected only a few times. The genes are TRBV4-3 and TRBJ1-1; D is unresolved. V lost 2 bases and J 0 bases, leaving 13 bases between the germline ends. Germline loops: CDR1 LGHNA, CDR2 YSLEER. The CDR3 is made up of 16 amino acids. The CDR3 sequence is CASSQLPGRLNTEAFF. CDR3 nucleotide sequence: TGCGCCAGCAGCCAATTACCCGGACGTTTGAACACTGAAGCTTTCTTT.

The chain employs TRBV14 and TRBJ2-1; D might be TRBD1 or TRBD2, each matching 5 bases. Per germline, CDR1 SGHDN and CDR2 FVKESK. V gave up 4 bases and J gave up 0 bases, with 16 bases separating them. CDR3 length: 17 residues. This chain's CDR3 is CASSLRGAGRSYNEQFF. CDR3 sequence (DNA): TGTGCCAGCAGCCTCAGAGGGGCGGGCCGCTCCTACAATGAGCAGTTCTTC.

This clonotype occurred many times. The rearrangement uses TRBV27 and TRBJ2-5, with D possibly TRBD1 on 6 matching bases. The V and J ends lost 8 bases and 2 bases respectively, with 15 bases between them. The CDR3 has 14 amino acids. The germline gives CDR1 MNHEY, CDR2 SMNVEV (reference sequence). The CDR3 reads CASSWGQGQETQYF. The CDR3, as DNA: TGTGCCAGCTCCTGGGGGCAGGGGCAAGAGACCCAGTACTTC.

The chain links TRBV10-3 to TRBJ2-7; no clear D. From germline, CDR1 is ENHRY and CDR2 SYGVKD. CDR3 length equals 15 residues. V lost 2 bases to trimming and J lost 2 bases, with 13 bases between them. This CDR3 is CAISEQIQGAYEQYF. The DNA of the CDR3 is TGTGCCATCAGTGAGCAGATCCAAGGCGCCTACGAGCAGTACTTC.

The chain has TRBV5-1 and TRBJ2-6, with a weak D call TRBD1 (6 bases). V was cut by 3 bases and J by 2 bases, with 12 bases left in between. In germline, CDR1 is SGHRS, CDR2 YFSETQ. The CDR3 contains 16 residues. Written as DNA, the CDR3 is TGCGCCAGCAGCTCCAGGGACATAGCTGGGGCCAACGTCCTGACTTTC. Protein: CASSSRDIAGANVLTF. The entire variable domain, with the rest obtained from reference TRBV5-1 and TRBJ2-6, is as follows: KAGVTQTPRYLIKTRGQQVTLSCSPISGHRSVSWYQQTPGQGLQFLFEYFSETQRNKGNFPGRFSGRQFSNSRSEMNVSTLELGDSALYLCASSSRDIAGANVLTFGAGSRLTVL.

This clonotype came up many times. The J gene is TRBJ2-1, the V gene TRBV29-1, with 7 bases that match TRBD2. Germline loops: CDR1 SQVTM, CDR2 ANQGSEA. Germline trimming cut 5 bases from V and 3 bases from J; bases unmatched to any gene: 13. This CDR3 is built from 16 residues. CDR3: CSVQGGKRGDYNEQFF. The CDR3, as DNA: TGCAGCGTTCAAGGTGGCAAGCGGGGAGACTACAATGAGCAGTTCTTC.

The table lists this clonotype with many counts. This chain joins TRBV20-1 and TRBJ2-3, with a possible D match to TRBD2 (5 bases). Looked up from germline, CDR1 is DFQATT and CDR2 is SNEGSKA (reference sequence). V was pared by 0 bases and J by 5 bases, with 18 bases between. The CDR3 is 16 amino acids. The CDR3 DNA reads TGCAGTGCTAGAGACCCCGTTTTTGCGGAGGTAGATACGCAGTATTTT. This encodes CSARDPVFAEVDTQYF.

As concerns this clonotype: This may be a read error, as it is one base from a much larger clone. The DNA for the CDR3 is TGCAGTGCCCGAGACCCCTACGAGGAGTACTTC. This translates into CSARDPYEEYF. This chain connects TRBV20-1 to TRBJ2-7, with D uncertain. In germline, CDR1 is DFQATT, CDR2 SNEGSKA (reference sequence). The CDR3 contains 11 residues.

This clonotype was found many times. The V gene is TRBV12-3 or TRBV12-4, the J gene TRBJ1-3; D unresolved. Trimming left V 2 bases short and J 3 bases short, with 2 bases between. The length of the CDR3 is 12 residues. The CDR3 coding sequence is TGTGCCAGCAGTTTACGTGGAAACACCATATATTTT. Translated, it gives CASSLRGNTIYF.

The sample holds a few counts of this clonotype. The genes are TRBV27 and TRBJ2-3, with 9 bases matching TRBD1. The CDR3 has 15 residues. In germline, CDR1 is MNHEY, CDR2 SMNVEV (reference sequence). The V segment lost 6 bases and the J segment 9 bases; nucleotides outside the gene matches: 13. CDR3 DNA: TGTGCCAGCAGCAACCGGGACAGGGAGCTCCTCACGCAGTATTTT. This sequence encodes CASSNRDRELLTQYF.

The rearrangement uses TRBV4-2 and TRBJ2-7; D remains unclear. Germline CDR1 is LGHNA and CDR2 is YNFKEQ. CDR3 length: 14 amino acids. V was pared by 2 bases and J by 2 bases, with 10 bases between. The CDR3 spells CASSQWANTYEQYF. The CDR3 DNA reads TGTGCCAGCAGCCAATGGGCTAACACCTACGAGCAGTACTTC.

This clonotype was recorded at least ten times. V and J are TRBV29-1 and TRBJ1-3, with unresolved D. CDR3 length: 11 amino acids. Germline CDR1 reads SQVTM; CDR2 reads ANQGSEA. V lost 6 bases, J lost 0 bases, and 3 bases lay in between. The CDR3 reads CSVASGNTIYF. The CDR3 region has the DNA TGCAGCGTCGCCTCTGGAAACACCATATATTTT.

This clonotype was seen only a few times. For the CDR3, the DNA is TGCGCCAGCAGCCAGAGCGGGTCGGGAGGGCTCACAGATACGCAGTATTTT. Translation gives CASSQSGSGGLTDTQYF. The J gene is TRBJ2-3, the V gene TRBV4-3, with 8 bases that match TRBD2. From germline, CDR1 is LGHNA and CDR2 YSLEER. The CDR3 is 17 residues long. V was clipped by 3 bases and J by 2 bases; unmatched bases: 10.

This clonotype was counted only a few times. V and J are TRBV20-1 and TRBJ2-5, with D perhaps TRBD1 (7 bases). Between the trimmed V and J ends, which lost 5 bases and 2 bases, there was a span of 12 bases. Germline loops: CDR1 DFQATT, CDR2 SNEGSKA (reference sequence). The CDR3 sequence is 13 residues long. CDR3 in DNA: TGCAGTGCTGCCCCAGGGGGGCAAGAGACCCAGTACTTC. It is translated as CSAAPGGQETQYF.

This chain links TRBV10-3 with TRBJ2-1, with 7 nucleotides matching TRBD1. The CDR3 spans 14 residues. V lost 0 bases to trimming and J lost 5 bases; unmatched junction nucleotides: 1. Germline V CDR1 and CDR2: ENHRY, SYGVKD. The CDR3 protein is CAISESGTDNEQFF. CDR3 DNA: TGTGCCATCAGTGAGTCTGGGACAGACAATGAGCAGTTCTTC.

In its sample, this clonotype was seen many times. The V call is TRBV9, the J call TRBJ2-3; D gene uncertain. The germline V gene has CDR1 SGDLS and CDR2 YYNGEE. CDR3 length equals 12 residues. Trimming pared 1 base from V and 6 bases from J, leaving 6 bases between. The CDR3 DNA reads TGTGCCAGCAGCGTACAAGCTGATACGCAGTATTTT. Translated: CASSVQADTQYF.

This clonotype was recorded a few times. The CDR3 DNA reads TGTGCCAGCAGACCTCCGGGACAGGGGCCCTCCTACGAGCAGTACTTC. It specifies CASRPPGQGPSYEQYF. This chain joins TRBV28 and TRBJ2-7, with TRBD1 matching over 10 bases. The CDR3 extends over 16 amino acids. V trimming: 6 bases; J trimming: 0 bases; junction bases outside the gene matches: 8. Germline V CDR1 and CDR2: MDHEN, SYDVKM.